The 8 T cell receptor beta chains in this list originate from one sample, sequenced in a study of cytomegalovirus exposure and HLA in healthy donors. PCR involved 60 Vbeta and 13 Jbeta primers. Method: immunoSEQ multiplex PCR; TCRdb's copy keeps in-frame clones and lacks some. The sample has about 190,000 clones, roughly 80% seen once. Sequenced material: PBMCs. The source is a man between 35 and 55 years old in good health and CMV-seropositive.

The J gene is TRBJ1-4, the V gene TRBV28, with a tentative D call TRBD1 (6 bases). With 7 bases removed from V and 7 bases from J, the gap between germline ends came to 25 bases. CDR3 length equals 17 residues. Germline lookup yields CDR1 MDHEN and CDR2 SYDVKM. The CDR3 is CASTLPDRGPGGEKLFF. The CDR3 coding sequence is TGTGCCAGCACTCTACCGGACCGGGGGCCGGGGGGTGAAAAACTGTTTTTT.

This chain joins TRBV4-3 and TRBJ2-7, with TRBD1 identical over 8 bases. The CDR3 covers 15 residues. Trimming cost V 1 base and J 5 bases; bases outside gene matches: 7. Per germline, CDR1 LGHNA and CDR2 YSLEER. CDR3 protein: CASSQGGQGGNEQYF. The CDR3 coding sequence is TGCGCCAGCAGCCAAGGCGGACAGGGCGGTAACGAGCAGTACTTC.

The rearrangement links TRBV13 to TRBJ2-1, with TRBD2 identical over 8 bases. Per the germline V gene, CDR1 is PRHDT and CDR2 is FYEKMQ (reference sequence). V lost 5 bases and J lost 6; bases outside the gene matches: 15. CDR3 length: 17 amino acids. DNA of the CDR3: TGTGCCAGCAGCCTCTCCCTTGGAGCGGGGGTTACCAATGAGCAGTTCTTC. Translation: CASSLSLGAGVTNEQFF.

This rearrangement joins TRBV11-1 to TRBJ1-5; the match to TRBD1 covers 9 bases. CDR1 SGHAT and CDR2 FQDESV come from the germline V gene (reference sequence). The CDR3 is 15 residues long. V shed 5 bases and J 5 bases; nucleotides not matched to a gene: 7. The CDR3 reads CASSVDGQGHQPQHF. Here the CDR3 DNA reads TGTGCCAGCAGCGTAGATGGACAGGGGCATCAGCCCCAGCATTTT.

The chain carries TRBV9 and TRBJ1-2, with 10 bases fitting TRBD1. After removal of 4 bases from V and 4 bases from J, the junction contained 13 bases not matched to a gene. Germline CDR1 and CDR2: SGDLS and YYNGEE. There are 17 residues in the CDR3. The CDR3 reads CASSPGTGAQSSYGYTF. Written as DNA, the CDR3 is TGTGCCAGCAGCCCCGGGACAGGGGCCCAAAGCAGCTATGGCTACACCTTC.

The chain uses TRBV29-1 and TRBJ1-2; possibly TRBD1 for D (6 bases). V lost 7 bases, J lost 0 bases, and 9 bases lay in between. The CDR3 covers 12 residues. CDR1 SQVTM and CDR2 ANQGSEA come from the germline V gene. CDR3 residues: CSGQDSNYGYTF. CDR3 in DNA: TGCAGCGGACAGGACTCTAACTATGGCTACACCTTC.

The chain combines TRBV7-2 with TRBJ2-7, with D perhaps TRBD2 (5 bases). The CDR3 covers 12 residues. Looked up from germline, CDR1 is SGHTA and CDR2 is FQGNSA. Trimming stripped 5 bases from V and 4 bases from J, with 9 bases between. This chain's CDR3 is CASSPSGYEQYF. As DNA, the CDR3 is TGTGCCAGCAGCCCTTCGGGGTACGAGCAGTACTTC.

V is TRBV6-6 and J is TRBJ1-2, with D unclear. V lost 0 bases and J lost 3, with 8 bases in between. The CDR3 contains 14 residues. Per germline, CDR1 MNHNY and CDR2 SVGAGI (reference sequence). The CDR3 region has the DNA TGTGCCAGCAGTTACTCTGGAGGACACTATGGCTACACCTTC. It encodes CASSYSGGHYGYTF.